These 17 T cell receptor beta chains were sequenced from one sample in a study of identical twins. MiXCR, applied by TCRdb to the 5' RACE reads, yields one record per CDR3 protein. The table records around 680,000 distinct CDR3 sequences, about 9.4% of them present only once. This sample also appeared in a second study, on yellow fever vaccine responses in identical twins.

The sample consisted of PBMCs. These receptors all stem from a woman between 18 and 29 years old in good health.

This clonotype was observed a few times. This sequence joins TRBV20-1 and TRBJ2-3; 8 bases agree with TRBD1. The CDR3 is 16 amino acids. Trimming took 2 bases from V and 1 from J; bases not matched to a gene: 8. Germline CDR1 and CDR2: DFQATT and SNEGSKA (reference sequence). CDR3 coding DNA: TGCAGTGCTAGATCGTTGTGGGGACAGGGCACAGATACGCAGTATTTT. Encoded protein: CSARSLWGQGTDTQYF.

V gene TRBV7-8 combines with J gene TRBJ2-1; 11 nucleotides match TRBD2. Trimming took 11 bases from V and 1 from J; bases not matched to a gene: 7. The CDR3 extends over 15 amino acids. CDR1 is SGHVS and CDR2 is FQNEAQ in the germline V gene. The CDR3 nucleotides read TGTGCCGCGACTAGCGGGGACTCATCCTACAATGAGCAGTTCTTC. This translates into CAATSGDSSYNEQFF.

This clonotype was detected only a few times. This chain connects TRBV6-5 to TRBJ1-1; perhaps TRBD1 as D (5 bases). This CDR3 is 14 amino acids long. CDR1 and CDR2 (germline): MNHEY, SVGAGI. Trimming cost V 0 bases and J 5 bases, with 10 bases left between them. Here the CDR3 reads CASSYSGGVTEAFF. The CDR3 coding sequence is TGTGCCAGCAGTTACTCGGGGGGGGTTACTGAAGCTTTCTTT.

The gene calls are TRBV3-1 and TRBJ2-7; D call uncertain. This CDR3 region has 14 residues. V lost 7 bases and J 0 bases, leaving 13 bases between the germline ends. From germline, CDR1 is LGHDT and CDR2 YNNKEL (reference sequence). Here the CDR3 reads CASTPTEFSYEQYF. Here the CDR3 DNA reads TGTGCCAGCACCCCTACAGAGTTCTCCTACGAGCAGTACTTC.

This clonotype was recorded at least ten times. The chain is built from TRBV5-1 and TRBJ2-5, with 8 bases aligning to TRBD2. Trimming cost V 4 bases and J 0 bases; bases outside gene matches: 5. In germline, CDR1 is SGHRS, CDR2 YFSETQ. The CDR3 has 15 amino acids. CDR3 sequence (DNA): TGCGCCAGCAGCAAACCAGCGGGGGACCAAGAGACCCAGTACTTC. Encoded protein: CASSKPAGDQETQYF.

V is TRBV2 and J is TRBJ2-7; TRBD2 agrees at 10 bases. The CDR3 sequence is 16 residues long. V was pared by 5 bases and J by 7 bases, with 14 bases of the junction left unmatched. Germline lookup yields CDR1 SNHLY and CDR2 FYNNEI. The CDR3 nucleotides read TGTGCCAGCAGTTCCGCCCAGCGGGGGGGACCCCCTGAGCAGTACTTC. Translation: CASSSAQRGGPPEQYF.

This clonotype was detected many times. The genes are TRBV7-9 and TRBJ2-7; D is unresolved. V was cut by 3 bases and J by 0 bases, with 6 bases left in between. The CDR3 contains 13 residues. The germline V gene has CDR1 SEHNR and CDR2 FQNEAQ (reference sequence). The DNA of the CDR3 is TGTGCCAGCAGCTTCGAAAACTCCTACGAGCAGTACTTC. It yields the protein CASSFENSYEQYF.

This clonotype was found many times. The chain links TRBV7-2 to TRBJ2-5, with unresolved D. Trimming removed 6 bases at V and 4 bases at J, with 12 bases between. The germline V gene has CDR1 SGHTA and CDR2 FQGNSA. The CDR3 is made up of 13 amino acids. The CDR3 sequence: CASSLPVGETQYF. CDR3 DNA sequence: TGTGCCAGCAGTCTCCCAGTAGGAGAGACCCAGTACTTC.

This clonotype came up a few times. The V gene is TRBV12-3 or TRBV12-4, the J gene TRBJ1-5; TRBD1 agrees at 8 bases. Trimming cost V 4 bases and J 6 bases; bases outside gene matches: 8. This CDR3 contains 15 residues. This chain's CDR3 is CASSSTGEGGQPQHF. Here the CDR3 DNA reads TGTGCCAGCAGTTCGACAGGGGAGGGTGGTCAGCCCCAGCATTTT.

V is TRBV28 and J is TRBJ2-2; 7 bases are a match to TRBD2. The CDR3 loop spans 15 amino acids. The J segment lost 4 bases and the V segment lost 3 bases, leaving 5 bases of the junction unmatched. Germline V gene lookup returns CDR1 MDHEN and CDR2 SYDVKM. In DNA, the CDR3 is TGTGCCAGCAGTTTCCGGGAGGCGGGCACCGGGGAGCTGTTTTTT. Translating it yields CASSFREAGTGELFF.

This clonotype was observed at least ten times. CDR3 protein: CATSEGYEQYF. The DNA of the CDR3 is TGTGCCACCAGTGAAGGATACGAGCAGTACTTC. The chain employs TRBV24-1 and TRBJ2-7; the D is unclear. V was trimmed by 4 bases and J by 4 bases, leaving 4 bases between them. The CDR3 length is 11 residues. Germline CDR1 is KGHDR and CDR2 is SFDVKD.

This clonotype was seen a handful of times. The V and J genes are TRBV24-1 and TRBJ2-1; D gene unclear. V was cut by 0 bases and J by 7 bases, with 0 bases left in between. The germline V gene encodes CDR1 KGHDR and CDR2 SFDVKD. This CDR3 is built from 11 residues. This chain's CDR3 is CATSDLNEQFF. The CDR3 coding sequence is TGTGCCACCAGTGATTTGAATGAGCAGTTCTTC.

This clonotype has only a few counts. CDR3 region: CASSLTSLGLGRFEQYF. Here the CDR3 DNA reads TGTGCCAGCAGCTTAACATCCTTGGGACTGGGGCGTTTCGAGCAGTACTTC. This chain uses TRBV7-3 with TRBJ2-7; the D gene is possibly TRBD2 (6 bases). The V end was cut by 0 bases, the J end by 6 bases, with 21 bases between. The CDR3 is 17 residues long. The germline gives CDR1 SGHTA, CDR2 FQGTGA.

This clonotype has only a few counts. J is TRBJ2-7 and V is TRBV12-3 or TRBV12-4; D may be TRBD1 (5 bases). This CDR3 spans 17 amino acids. V lost 3 bases and J lost 3, with 21 bases in between. The CDR3 loop is CASSFSSSQGGGYEQYF. In nucleotides, the CDR3 is TGTGCCAGCAGTTTTTCGAGTTCGCAGGGCGGCGGCTACGAGCAGTACTTC.

This clonotype was found a few times. The chain is built from TRBV7-2 and TRBJ2-1, with D perhaps matching TRBD1 or TRBD2 (5 bases each). This CDR3 is 13 amino acids long. Germline CDR1 and CDR2: SGHTA and FQGNSA. Trimming stripped 4 bases from V and 12 bases from J, with 16 bases between. CDR3 nucleotides: TGTGCCAGCAGCTCCGGGACCACCACGGGGCAGTTCTTC. Its protein is CASSSGTTTGQFF.

This clonotype was counted only a few times. The chain has TRBV29-1 and TRBJ2-1; the D gene is possibly TRBD2 (6 bases). Germline V gives CDR1 SQVTM, CDR2 ANQGSEA. The CDR3 is made up of 13 amino acids. V was trimmed by 0 bases and J by 10 bases, leaving 13 bases between them. The CDR3 protein is CSVEELTGDEQFF. Written as DNA, the CDR3 is TGCAGCGTTGAAGAACTCACGGGGGACGAGCAGTTCTTC.

V usage is TRBV7-2 and J usage is TRBJ1-1; D is undetermined. V gave up 2 bases and J gave up 11 bases, with 9 bases separating them. The CDR3 length is 11 residues. Germline-derived CDR1 and CDR2 are SGHTA and FQGNSA. This CDR3 is CASSLLVEAFF. DNA of the CDR3: TGTGCCAGCAGCTTACTCGTGGAGGCTTTCTTT.